Below are 32 T cell receptor beta chains sequenced from a single sample in a study of blood T cell repertoires in COVID-19. TCRdb's copy holds only in-frame clones and misses some; the assay was immunoSEQ multiplex PCR. Of under 100,000 clones listed, about 87% are singletons. Sequencing was carried out using peripheral blood. These receptors all stem from a human donor in a cohort sampled during active COVID-19.

The chain recombines TRBV15 with TRBJ2-4, with a weak D call TRBD1 (6 bases). This CDR3 comprises 15 residues. In germline, CDR1 is LNHNV, CDR2 YYDKDF (reference sequence). Trimming removed 2 bases at V and 3 bases at J, with 11 bases between. The CDR3 reads CATSRIQGLKNIQYF. Written as DNA, the CDR3 is TGTGCCACCAGCAGAATACAGGGCCTCAAAAACATTCAGTACTTC.

The J gene is TRBJ2-5, the V gene TRBV9; TRBD2 aligns across 7 bases. CDR1 is SGDLS and CDR2 is YYNGEE in the germline V gene. The CDR3 is made up of 14 amino acids. The V segment lost 1 base and the J segment 4 bases; nucleotides outside the gene matches: 4. CDR3 coding DNA: TGTGCCAGCAGCGTATACGGGGGGAGAGAGACCCAGTACTTC. Protein: CASSVYGGRETQYF.

The CDR3 DNA reads as TGCGCCAGCTGGGGGGGCGAGGGCTACACCTTC. Protein: CASWGGEGYTF. The rearrangement joins TRBV4-1 to TRBJ1-2; TRBD1 is a possible D gene (6 bases). The germline V gene has CDR1 MGHRA and CDR2 YSYEKL. V lost 8 bases and J lost 8, with 12 bases in between. This CDR3 spans 11 amino acids.

CDR3 residues: CASSDNRGYNEQFF. DNA of the CDR3: TGTGCCAGCAGCGACAACAGGGGGTACAATGAGCAGTTCTTC. This rearrangement joins TRBV7-9 to TRBJ2-1; 8 nucleotides align to TRBD1. The germline V gene encodes CDR1 SEHNR and CDR2 FQNEAQ (reference sequence). There are 14 residues in the CDR3. V was clipped by 5 bases and J by 4 bases; unmatched bases: 4.

The rearrangement links TRBV2 to TRBJ2-7, with 8 bases matching TRBD1. CDR1 is SNHLY, CDR2 FYNNEI, per germline. CDR3 length equals 13 residues. V lost 3 bases to trimming and J lost 7 bases; unmatched junction nucleotides: 5. CDR3 coding DNA: TGTGCCAGCAGTGACGGGACAGGCTCGGAGCAGTACTTC. As protein: CASSDGTGSEQYF.

The rearrangement links TRBV10-1 to TRBJ2-1; 14 positions agree with TRBD2. V lost 6 bases, J lost 6 bases, and 4 bases stayed unmatched. Germline V lookup: CDR1 WNHNN, CDR2 SYGVQD (reference sequence). This CDR3 is built from 15 residues. CDR3 protein: CASRPGTSGGNEQFF. DNA for the CDR3: TGCGCCAGCAGACCCGGGACTAGCGGGGGCAATGAGCAGTTCTTC.

Here the CDR3 reads CASSASGGRQPQHF. In DNA, the CDR3 is TGTGCCAGCAGTGCCTCAGGGGGCCGTCAGCCCCAGCATTTT. V gene TRBV25-1 combines with J gene TRBJ1-5; 8 bases agree with TRBD1. V was pared by 4 bases and J by 6 bases, with 5 bases of the junction left unmatched. The germline CDR1 and CDR2 sequences are MGHDK and SYGVNS. This CDR3 is 14 amino acids long.

This clone occurred once. This chain uses TRBV6-2 or TRBV6-3 with TRBJ1-5; no definite D call. Trimming shortened V by 2 bases and J by 3 bases, and 5 bases separated the two germline ends. In germline, CDR1 is MNHEY, CDR2 SVGEGT. This CDR3 spans 13 amino acids. DNA of the CDR3: TGTGCCAGCAGTTACCAGTTCAATCAGCCCCAGCATTTT. It codes for CASSYQFNQPQHF.

The chain is built from TRBV29-1 and TRBJ1-3, with D hard to call. This CDR3 has 14 residues. Germline lookup yields CDR1 SQVTM and CDR2 ANQGSEA. V was pared by 3 bases and J by 0 bases, with 9 bases between. CDR3 sequence: CSVEARSSGNTIYF. In DNA, the CDR3 is TGCAGCGTTGAGGCCAGAAGCTCTGGAAACACCATATATTTT.

This chain links TRBV19 with TRBJ1-5; a possible D gene is TRBD1 (6 bases). V was shortened by 7 bases and J by 3 bases, with 13 bases between the two germline ends. The CDR3 covers 14 residues. Germline V gene lookup returns CDR1 LNHDA and CDR2 SQIVND (reference sequence). The CDR3 here is CASNSDRTNQPQHF. For the CDR3, the DNA is TGTGCCAGTAACTCGGACAGAACCAATCAGCCCCAGCATTTT.

The genes are TRBV5-1 and TRBJ2-5, with a tentative D call TRBD2 (5 bases). The CDR3 covers 16 residues. Per germline, CDR1 SGHRS and CDR2 YFSETQ. The V gene lost 7 bases and the J gene lost 0 bases, with 19 bases spanning the gap. CDR3 region: CASQNRRTGYQETQYF. CDR3 nucleotides: TGCGCCAGCCAAAACCGACGGACGGGGTACCAAGAGACCCAGTACTTC. Filled out from reference TRBV5-1 and TRBJ2-5, the complete variable domain reads KAGVTQTPRYLIKTRGQQVTLSCSPISGHRSVSWYQQTPGQGLQFLFEYFSETQRNKGNFPGRFSGRQFSNSRSEMNVSTLELGDSALYLCASQNRRTGYQETQYFGPGTRLLVL.

The rearrangement joins TRBV11-2 to TRBJ2-7; maybe TRBD1 (6 bases). The CDR3 is made up of 13 amino acids. The germline V gene encodes CDR1 SGHAT and CDR2 FQNNGV. Trimming took off 5 bases at V and 3 bases at J, with 11 bases between the two ends. The CDR3 spells CASSRGQLYEQYF. CDR3 nucleotides: TGTGCCAGCAGCCGGGGACAACTCTACGAGCAGTACTTC.

The genes are TRBV9 and TRBJ2-3; 7 positions match TRBD2. Trimming cost V 1 base and J 2 bases; bases outside gene matches: 1. CDR1 and CDR2 from the germline V gene are SGDLS and YYNGEE. The CDR3 runs 14 residues. The CDR3 here is CASSVSGVTDTQYF. CDR3 DNA: TGTGCCAGCAGCGTAAGCGGGGTCACAGATACGCAGTATTTT.

This sequence joins TRBV27 and TRBJ1-6; unclear D gene. The V gene's germline CDR1 is MNHEY and CDR2 SMNVEV (reference sequence). The CDR3 length is 14 residues. Trimming removed 3 bases at V and 6 bases at J, with 9 bases between. In nucleotides, the CDR3 is TGTGCCAGCAGTTTTCGGGGTAGTAATTCACCCCTCCACTTT. This translates into CASSFRGSNSPLHF.

The rearrangement uses TRBV12-3 or TRBV12-4 and TRBJ2-5; D is perhaps TRBD1 (5 bases). V was trimmed by 9 bases and J by 5 bases, leaving 13 bases between them. The CDR3 runs 12 residues. CDR3 DNA sequence: TGTGCCAGTCAAGGGGTGTGGGAGACCCAGTACTTC. Its protein product is CASQGVWETQYF.

The chain carries TRBV7-9 and TRBJ2-7; D not resolved. The germline V gene encodes CDR1 SEHNR and CDR2 FQNEAQ (reference sequence). This CDR3 is built from 14 residues. V lost 2 bases to trimming and J lost 3 bases, with 11 bases between them. CDR3 in amino acids: CASSLLASVYEQYF. CDR3 nucleotides: TGTGCCAGCAGCTTATTGGCCTCCGTCTACGAGCAGTACTTC. The whole variable domain, remainder taken from reference TRBV7-9 and TRBJ2-7, is DTGVSQNPRHKITKRGQNVTFRCDPISEHNRLYWYRQTLGQGPEFLTYFQNEAQLEKSRLLSDRFSAERPKGSFSTLEIQRTEQGDSAMYLCASSLLASVYEQYFGPGTRLTVT.

The chain has TRBV4-2 and TRBJ2-4; tentative D call: TRBD2 (5 bases). Germline V gives CDR1 LGHNA, CDR2 YNFKEQ. The CDR3 extends over 17 amino acids. Deletions cut 0 bases from V and 2 bases from J, with 14 bases between. Here the CDR3 DNA reads TGTGCCAGCAGCCAAGACCCGGGTTCGGGAACCAAAAACATTCAGTACTTC. Its protein is CASSQDPGSGTKNIQYF.

This clone has a single count. The chain couples TRBV5-6 to TRBJ1-5, with D hard to call. The CDR3 is 16 amino acids. Germline V lookup: CDR1 SGHDT, CDR2 YYEEEE. Trimming took off 0 bases at V and 3 bases at J, with 13 bases between the two ends. CDR3 sequence reads: CASSLGSGLNNQPQHF. The CDR3 region has the DNA TGTGCCAGCAGCTTGGGATCAGGTCTAAACAATCAGCCCCAGCATTTT.

The V and J genes are TRBV6-5 and TRBJ2-7; maybe TRBD1 (6 bases). V was shortened by 1 base and J by 5 bases, with 12 bases between the two germline ends. The CDR3 runs 14 residues. CDR1 and CDR2 from the germline V gene are MNHEY and SVGAGI. The CDR3 region is CASSYFGKGDEQYF. As DNA, the CDR3 is TGTGCCAGCAGTTACTTTGGGAAGGGGGACGAGCAGTACTTC.

The chain couples TRBV2 to TRBJ2-6, with 9 bases that match TRBD1. V was pared by 9 bases and J by 1 base, with 7 bases of the junction left unmatched. The CDR3 consists of 16 residues. The germline gives CDR1 SNHLY, CDR2 FYNNEI. CDR3 sequence: CARAGTGPSGANVLTF. DNA of the CDR3: TGTGCCAGAGCCGGGACAGGGCCTTCTGGGGCCAACGTCCTGACTTTC.

The V gene is TRBV5-1, the J gene TRBJ1-1; D call uncertain. The CDR3 is made up of 13 amino acids. V gave up 4 bases and J gave up 1 base, with 8 bases separating them. Germline V CDR1 and CDR2: SGHRS, YFSETQ. For the CDR3, the DNA is TGCGCCAGCAGCGAGCCCGGGAACACTGAAGCTTTCTTT. It yields the protein CASSEPGNTEAFF.

The chain employs TRBV6-5 and TRBJ2-1, with 8 bases identical to TRBD2. The germline V gene encodes CDR1 MNHEY and CDR2 SVGAGI. CDR3 length: 12 residues. V was pared by 4 bases and J by 11 bases, with 4 bases of the junction left unmatched. The CDR3 loop is CASSSTSGKQFF. CDR3 nucleotide sequence: TGTGCCAGCAGTTCCACTAGCGGCAAGCAGTTCTTC.

About this clone: One junction end does not reproduce the germline sequence, and a read error may be involved. The genes are TRBV7-7 and TRBJ1-3; 9 positions agree with TRBD1. Germline V CDR1 and CDR2: SSHAT, FNYEAQ (reference sequence). CDR3 length: 15 amino acids. CDR3 sequence reads: CASSTGTGPGNTIYF. The DNA of the CDR3 is TGTGCTAGCAGCACCGGGACAGGGCCTGGAAACACCATATATTTT.

The chain uses TRBV25-1 and TRBJ1-6; D may be TRBD1 (6 bases). Trimming stripped 4 bases from V and 7 bases from J, with 14 bases between. CDR1 is MGHDK, CDR2 SYGVNS, per germline. CDR3 length: 15 amino acids. CDR3 in amino acids: CASSGTANSNSPLHF. The DNA of the CDR3 is TGTGCCAGCAGTGGGACAGCGAATTCCAATTCACCCCTCCACTTT.

The V gene is TRBV9, the J gene TRBJ2-5, with 8 bases that match TRBD1. The CDR3 runs 16 residues. After removal of 0 bases from V and 2 bases from J, the junction contained 6 bases not matched to a gene. From germline, CDR1 is SGDLS and CDR2 YYNGEE. The CDR3 nucleotides read TGTGCCAGCAGCGTAGGGACAGGGACCAGTCAAGAGACCCAGTACTTC. Translation gives CASSVGTGTSQETQYF.

The CDR3 sequence: CASTVAGGGPYGYTF. The CDR3 coding sequence is TGTGCCAGCACCGTCGCGGGGGGGGGCCCGTATGGCTACACCTTC. The rearrangement uses TRBV11-2 and TRBJ1-2; weak D call: TRBD1 (6 bases). V lost 7 bases, J lost 5 bases, and 20 bases lay in between. Per germline, CDR1 SGHAT and CDR2 FQNNGV. There are 15 residues in the CDR3.

The chain links TRBV27 to TRBJ2-2; the match to TRBD1 covers 8 bases. V shed 5 bases, J shed 2 bases, and the junction held 7 bases outside the gene matches. There are 16 residues in the CDR3. The germline V gene encodes CDR1 MNHEY and CDR2 SMNVEV (reference sequence). The chain's CDR3 is CASSPRQGANTGELFF. CDR3 DNA sequence: TGTGCCAGCAGTCCCCGGCAGGGGGCCAACACCGGGGAGCTGTTTTTT.

As concerns this clone: In the same sample, other DNA sequences code for this CDR3. The J gene is TRBJ1-1, the V gene TRBV6-2 or TRBV6-3; D possibly corresponds to TRBD1 (6 bases). V dropped 5 bases and J dropped 8 bases, with 9 bases sitting between them. Germline assignment: CDR1 MNHEY and CDR2 SVGEGT. The CDR3 spans 11 residues. CDR3 residues: CASSLGTEAFF. CDR3 bases: TGTGCCAGCAGTCTGGGGACAGAAGCTTTCTTT.

This clone has just a few counts. V and J are TRBV11-3 and TRBJ2-3; a possible D gene is TRBD2 (6 bases). Trimming stripped 0 bases from V and 1 base from J, with 11 bases between. The CDR3 consists of 16 residues. The V gene's germline CDR1 is SGHNT and CDR2 YENEEA. The CDR3 loop is CASSLDGGARTDTQYF. The CDR3, as DNA: TGTGCCAGCAGCTTAGATGGAGGGGCCCGCACAGATACGCAGTATTTT.

This rearrangement joins TRBV3-1 (or the pseudogene TRBV3-2) to TRBJ1-6, with 10 positions matching TRBD1. The ends lost 3 bases at V and 2 bases at J; junction bases unmatched: 1. The length of the CDR3 is 16 residues. Germline lookup yields CDR1 LGHDT and CDR2 YNNKEL (reference sequence). This CDR3 reads CASSHGQGAYNSPLHF. CDR3 in DNA: TGTGCCAGCAGCCACGGACAGGGGGCCTATAATTCACCCCTCCACTTT.

This clone was seen only once. The chain carries TRBV6-5 and TRBJ2-4; 7 bases align to TRBD2. V dropped 4 bases and J dropped 2; count of bases not matched to a gene: 5. Looked up from germline, CDR1 is MNHEY and CDR2 is SVGAGI. This CDR3 has 15 residues. In DNA form, the CDR3 reads TGTGCCAGCAGTTCCCCAGCGGGGACCAAAAACATTCAGTACTTC. Translated: CASSSPAGTKNIQYF.

This clone was detected a few times. The rearrangement uses TRBV25-1 and TRBJ1-5; maybe TRBD1 (5 bases). This CDR3 has 14 residues. The germline gives CDR1 MGHDK, CDR2 SYGVNS. V was clipped by 6 bases and J by 3 bases, with 12 bases between them. The CDR3 sequence: CASRGPGLNQPQHF. CDR3 DNA: TGTGCCAGCAGGGGGCCGGGACTCAATCAGCCCCAGCATTTT.